This T cell receptor beta chain was captured in a study of control samples from healthy donors and cancer patients. The repertoire was sequenced with immunoSEQ multiplex PCR; TCRdb's copy has only in-frame clones and lacks some. This sample has about 14,000 clones, with approximately 80% found just once. V was clipped by 6 bases and J by 3 bases; unmatched bases: 23. The length of the CDR3 is 20 residues. The germline gives CDR1 MNHNY, CDR2 SVGAGI (reference sequence). This clone is deemed medium-sized. The same CDR3 also results from other DNA sequences found in this sample. The TCR originated in a female donor with lung cancer. Sequencing used formalin-fixed, paraffin-embedded tissue. The chain couples TRBV6-6 to TRBJ2-7, with 10 nucleotides matching TRBD2. DNA for the CDR3: TGTGCCAGCAGCCGGTCTCCGCCCGGGATTTATCGGACTAGCGGCTACGAGCAGTACTTC. This encodes CASSRSPPGIYRTSGYEQYF.